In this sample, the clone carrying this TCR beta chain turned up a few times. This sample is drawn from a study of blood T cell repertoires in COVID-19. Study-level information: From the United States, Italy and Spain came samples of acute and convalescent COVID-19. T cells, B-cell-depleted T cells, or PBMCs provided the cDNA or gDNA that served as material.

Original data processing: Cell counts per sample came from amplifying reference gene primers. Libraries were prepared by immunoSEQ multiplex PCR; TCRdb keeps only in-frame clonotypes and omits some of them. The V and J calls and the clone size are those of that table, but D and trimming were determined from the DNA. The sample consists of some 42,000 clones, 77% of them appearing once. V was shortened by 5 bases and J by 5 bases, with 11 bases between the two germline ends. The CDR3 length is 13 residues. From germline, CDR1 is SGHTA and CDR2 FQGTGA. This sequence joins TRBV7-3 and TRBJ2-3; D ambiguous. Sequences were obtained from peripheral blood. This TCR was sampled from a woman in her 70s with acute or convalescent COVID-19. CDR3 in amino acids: CASSRSSRDTQYF. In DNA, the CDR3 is TGTGCCAGCAGCCGAAGTTCTAGAGATACGCAGTATTTT.